This record looks at one T cell receptor (beta chain) sequence and its context. The antigen remains undetermined. Described time point: week 5, during vaccination. Every vaccine dose comprised 300 ug of mutant IDH1 20-mer peptide plus topical imiquimod. The data were taken from a study of a mutant IDH1 vaccine in newly diagnosed glioma. On the study more broadly: Patients, over weeks 1, 3, 5, 7, 11, 15, 19 and 23, received a total of eight vaccinations. Receipt of radiotherapy, temozolomide, or both preceded the study, and most received both. General observations from the study: There were vaccine-induced immune responses in roughly 93% of the patients.

Generated by immunoSEQ multiplex PCR, the TCRdb table keeps only in-frame clones and is missing some. The table includes 45,000 to 65,000 clones, about 80% detected once. This CDR3 has 15 amino acids. J was trimmed by 5 bases and V by 4 bases; bases with no gene match: 6. The germline gives CDR1 MNHEY, CDR2 SMNVEV (reference sequence). This sequence originates from a woman aged 18-29 years with glioma. Some clones in this sample may be carry-over from other donors' samples. The input for sequencing was PBMCs, taken from a glioma patient whose treatment included an IDH1 peptide vaccine. The chain employs TRBV27 and TRBJ1-2; TRBD1 matches 11 bases. DNA of the CDR3: TGTGCCAGCAGTTACGGACAGGGGGCTATGTATGGCTACACCTTC. Translated, it gives CASSYGQGAMYGYTF.